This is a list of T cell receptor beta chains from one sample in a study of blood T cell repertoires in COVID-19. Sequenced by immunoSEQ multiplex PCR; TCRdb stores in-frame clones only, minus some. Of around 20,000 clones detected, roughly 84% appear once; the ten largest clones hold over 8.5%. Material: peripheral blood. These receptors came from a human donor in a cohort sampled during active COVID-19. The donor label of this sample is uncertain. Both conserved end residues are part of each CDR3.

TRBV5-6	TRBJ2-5	CASSSGGSLQETQYF
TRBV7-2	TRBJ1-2	CASSFFYQGDGYTF
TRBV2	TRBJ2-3	CASSESVDTQYF
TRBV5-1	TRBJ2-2	CASSLISANTGELFF
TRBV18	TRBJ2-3	CASSPLLVSTDTQYF
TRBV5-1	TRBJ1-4	CASSSEPGGLEKLFF
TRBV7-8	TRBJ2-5	CASSLITDRDETQYF
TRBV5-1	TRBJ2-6	CASSLPGTAGANVLTF
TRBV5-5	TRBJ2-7	CASSSTRERGLAQYF
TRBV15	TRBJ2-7	CATSRDLAGGGEQYF
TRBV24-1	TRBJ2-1	CATSDPGRPGGNEQFF
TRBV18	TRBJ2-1	CASSILPGIVYNEQFF
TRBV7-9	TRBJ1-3	CASSLVQGNTIYF
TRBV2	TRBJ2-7	CASSERGGEQYF
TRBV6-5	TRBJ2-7	CASSRPGQKSEQYF
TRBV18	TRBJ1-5	CASSPDRNQPQHF
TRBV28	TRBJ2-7	CASSLWTADDHEQYF
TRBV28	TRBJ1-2	CGAGQYGYTF
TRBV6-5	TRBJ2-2	CASRDQGGGELFF
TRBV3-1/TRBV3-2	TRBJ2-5	CASSQEGQGARETQYF
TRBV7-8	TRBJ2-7	CASRLGLAVFYEQYF
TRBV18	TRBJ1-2	CASSPVMANNYGYTF
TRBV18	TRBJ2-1	CASSPPTGGAYNEQFF
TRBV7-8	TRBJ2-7	CASSLVAGMAYEQYF
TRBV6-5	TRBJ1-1	CASGLASGGTEAFF
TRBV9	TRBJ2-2	CASKKHRGPDTGELFF
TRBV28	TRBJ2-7	CATRLAGDSSYEQYF
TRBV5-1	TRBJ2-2	CASSPGQGETGELFF
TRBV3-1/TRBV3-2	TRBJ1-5	CASSQTQGSNQPQHF
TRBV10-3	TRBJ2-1	CAISGGTGLDEQFF
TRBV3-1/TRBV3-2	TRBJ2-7	CASSTGGGSYPLYEQYF
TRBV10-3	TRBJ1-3	CAIQGVTGNTIYF
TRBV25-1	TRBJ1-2	CASSADRGPGGYTF
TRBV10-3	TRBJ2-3	CAIKERDLTDTQYF
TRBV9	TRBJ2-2	CASSPQGTGLTGELFF
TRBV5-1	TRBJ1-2	CASSLDSGGGYTF
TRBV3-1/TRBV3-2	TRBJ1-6	CASSPPGLLALHF
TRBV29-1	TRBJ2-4	CSVSGTSGRANIQYF
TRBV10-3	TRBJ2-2	CASEGNTGELFF
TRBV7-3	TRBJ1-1	CASSSSPLSEAFF
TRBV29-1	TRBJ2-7	CSVGTAAEQYF
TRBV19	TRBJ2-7	CASSMFSSYEQYF
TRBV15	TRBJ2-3	CATKDRNTDTQYF
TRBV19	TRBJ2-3	CASSIGAATDTQYF
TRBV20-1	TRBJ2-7	CSASGQGGYEQYF
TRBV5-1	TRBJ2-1	CASTISGTPLVNEQFF
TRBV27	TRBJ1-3	CASSEAGLGNTIYF
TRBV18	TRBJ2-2	CASSAGTSGTGELFF
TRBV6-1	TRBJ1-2	CASSDSGTGDYGYTF
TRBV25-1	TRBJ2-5	CASSEGEETQYF
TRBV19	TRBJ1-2	CASLGDRENGYTF
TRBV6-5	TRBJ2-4	CASTSGLGYIQYF
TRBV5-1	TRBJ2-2	CASSSGTGGFGELFF